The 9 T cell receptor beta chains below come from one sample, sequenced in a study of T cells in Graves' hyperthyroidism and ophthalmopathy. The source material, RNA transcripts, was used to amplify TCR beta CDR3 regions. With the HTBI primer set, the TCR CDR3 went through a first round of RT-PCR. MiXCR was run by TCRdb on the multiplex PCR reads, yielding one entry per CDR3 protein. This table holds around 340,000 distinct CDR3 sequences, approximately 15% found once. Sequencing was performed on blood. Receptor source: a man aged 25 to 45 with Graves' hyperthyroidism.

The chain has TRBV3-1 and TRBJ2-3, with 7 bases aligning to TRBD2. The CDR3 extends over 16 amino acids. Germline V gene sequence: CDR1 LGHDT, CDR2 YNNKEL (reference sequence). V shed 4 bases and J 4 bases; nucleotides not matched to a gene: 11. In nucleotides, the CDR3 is TGTGCCAGCAGCCGCCGACTAGCCCAGCTGGCAGATACGCAGTATTTT. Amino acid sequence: CASSRRLAQLADTQYF.

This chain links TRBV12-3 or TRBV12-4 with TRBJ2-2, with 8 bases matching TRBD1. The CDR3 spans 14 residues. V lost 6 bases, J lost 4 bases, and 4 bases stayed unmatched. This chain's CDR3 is CASRPTGGTGELFF. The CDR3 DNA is TGTGCCAGCAGGCCCACAGGGGGCACCGGGGAGCTGTTTTTT.

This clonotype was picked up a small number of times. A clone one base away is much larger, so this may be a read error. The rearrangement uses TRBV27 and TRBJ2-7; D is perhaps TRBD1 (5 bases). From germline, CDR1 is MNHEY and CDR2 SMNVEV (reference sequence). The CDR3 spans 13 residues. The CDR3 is CANSLLGDYEQYF. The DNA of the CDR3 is TGTGCCAACAGTCTCCTAGGGGATTACGAGCAGTACTTC.

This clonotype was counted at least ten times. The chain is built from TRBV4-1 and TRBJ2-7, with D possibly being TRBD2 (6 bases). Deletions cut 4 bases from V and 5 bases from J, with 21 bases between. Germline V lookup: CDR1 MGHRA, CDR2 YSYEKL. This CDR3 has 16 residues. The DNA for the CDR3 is TGCGCCAGCAGCCGGGGGTGGTATGGAGGGCTGAACGAGCAGTACTTC. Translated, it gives CASSRGWYGGLNEQYF.

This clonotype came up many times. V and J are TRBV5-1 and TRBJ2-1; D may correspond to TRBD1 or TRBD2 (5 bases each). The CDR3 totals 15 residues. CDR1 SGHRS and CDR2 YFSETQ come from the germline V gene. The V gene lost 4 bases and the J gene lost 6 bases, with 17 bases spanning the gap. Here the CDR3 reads CASSLGAAAGNEQFF. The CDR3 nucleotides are TGCGCCAGCAGCCTTGGGGCAGCGGCGGGCAATGAGCAGTTCTTC.

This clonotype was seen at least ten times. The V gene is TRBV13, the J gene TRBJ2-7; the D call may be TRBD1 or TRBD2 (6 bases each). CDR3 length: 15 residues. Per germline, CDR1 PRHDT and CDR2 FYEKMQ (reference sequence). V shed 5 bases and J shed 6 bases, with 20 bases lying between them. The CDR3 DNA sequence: TGTGCCAGCAGCCCCTGGACTTCGGGGGCGCGCGAGCAGTACTTC. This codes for CASSPWTSGAREQYF.

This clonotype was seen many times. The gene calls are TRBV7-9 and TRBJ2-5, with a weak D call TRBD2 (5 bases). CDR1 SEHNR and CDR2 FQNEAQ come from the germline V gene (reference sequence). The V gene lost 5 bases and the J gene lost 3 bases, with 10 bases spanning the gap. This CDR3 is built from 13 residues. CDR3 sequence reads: CASSPPREETQYF. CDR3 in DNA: TGTGCCAGCAGCCCCCCGAGGGAAGAGACCCAGTACTTC.

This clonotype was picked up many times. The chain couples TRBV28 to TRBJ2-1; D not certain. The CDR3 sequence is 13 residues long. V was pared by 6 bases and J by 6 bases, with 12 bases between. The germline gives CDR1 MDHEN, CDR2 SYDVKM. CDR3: CASSVISRNEQFF. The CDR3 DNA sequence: TGTGCCAGCAGCGTGATTAGCCGCAATGAGCAGTTCTTC.

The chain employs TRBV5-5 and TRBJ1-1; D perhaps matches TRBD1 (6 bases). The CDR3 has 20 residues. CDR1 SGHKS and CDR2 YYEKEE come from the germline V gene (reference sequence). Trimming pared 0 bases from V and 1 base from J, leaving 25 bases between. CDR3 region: CASSLEGVTGGGIPNTEAFF. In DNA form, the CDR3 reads TGTGCCAGCAGCTTGGAGGGGGTAACGGGAGGCGGGATCCCGAACACTGAAGCTTTCTTT.